This TCR beta chain was captured in a study of T cell responses to AZD1222 COVID-19 vaccine. This clone was picked up a small number of times. Sequencing used immunoSEQ multiplex PCR; TCRdb keeps in-frame clones, though not all of them. The sample includes some 150,000 clones, 80% to 90% seen only once; the top ten take approximately 5.1%. The CDR3 contains 12 residues. V gave up 3 bases and J gave up 0 bases, with 3 bases separating them. Germline V lookup: CDR1 SEHNR, CDR2 FQNEAQ (reference sequence). The source material was peripheral blood, sampled on day 0 of MenACWY control vaccination. This sequence was found in an adult in good health. The chain couples TRBV7-9 to TRBJ2-7, with no clear D. For the CDR3, the DNA is TGTGCCAGCAGCTTCAGCTCCTACGAGCAGTACTTC. Translation gives CASSFSSYEQYF.